The 23 T cell receptor beta chains below were found in one sample sequenced in a study of radiotherapy plus CTLA-4 blockade in lung cancer. Clones were read by immunoSEQ multiplex PCR, and TCRdb kept only the in-frame ones, dropping some. The sample lists 27,000 or so clones, about 77% occurring once. The input for sequencing was peripheral blood, taken from a patient treated with radiotherapy plus ipilimumab. These TCRs come from a human donor with non-small cell lung cancer that progressed on radiotherapy plus ipilimumab.

The rearrangement joins TRBV7-9 to TRBJ1-2, with D unclear. CDR3 length equals 11 residues. V was trimmed by 2 bases and J by 2 bases, leaving 0 bases between them. The germline CDR1 and CDR2 sequences are SEHNR and FQNEAQ (reference sequence). CDR3 coding DNA: TGTGCCAGCAGCTTAAACTATGGCTACACCTTC. Translated, it gives CASSLNYGYTF. The full variable domain, completed using reference TRBV7-9 and TRBJ1-2, is DTGVSQNPRHKITKRGQNVTFRCDPISEHNRLYWYRQTLGQGPEFLTYFQNEAQLEKSRLLSDRFSAERPKGSFSTLEIQRTEQGDSAMYLCASSLNYGYTFGSGTRLTVV.

This CDR3 reads CASTLSGSLTDTQYF. Here the CDR3 DNA reads TGTGCCAGCACCCTTAGCGGGAGCCTCACAGATACGCAGTATTTT. The chain combines TRBV28 with TRBJ2-3; 9 nucleotides agree with TRBD2. This CDR3 comprises 15 residues. After removal of 7 bases from V and 2 bases from J, the junction contained 7 bases not matched to a gene. CDR1 MDHEN and CDR2 SYDVKM come from the germline V gene.

Only one count was recorded for this clone. The J gene is TRBJ2-6, the V gene TRBV7-3; D not resolved. Trimming pared 0 bases from V and 3 bases from J, leaving 3 bases between. The length of the CDR3 is 14 residues. CDR1 and CDR2 (germline): SGHTA, FQGTGA. This chain's CDR3 is CASSLTGGANVLTF. CDR3 sequence (DNA): TGTGCCAGCAGCTTAACGGGTGGGGCCAACGTCCTGACTTTC.

The V call is TRBV13, the J call TRBJ1-1, with D uncertain. The CDR3 extends over 13 amino acids. Germline V gene lookup returns CDR1 PRHDT and CDR2 FYEKMQ (reference sequence). Deletions cut 0 bases from V and 4 bases from J, with 6 bases between. The CDR3: CASSLGTPTEAFF. CDR3 DNA sequence: TGTGCCAGCAGCTTAGGGACCCCCACTGAAGCTTTCTTT. The full variable domain, rest sourced from reference TRBV13 and TRBJ1-1, is AAGVIQSPRHLIKEKRETATLKCYPIPRHDTVYWYQQGPGQDPQFLISFYEKMQSDKGSIPDRFSAQQFSDYHSELNMSSLELGDSALYFCASSLGTPTEAFFGQGTRLTVV.

The chain carries TRBV10-2 and TRBJ2-1; no clear D gene. Germline V CDR1 and CDR2: WSHSY, SAAADI. V lost 0 bases and J lost 8, with 17 bases in between. The CDR3 covers 16 residues. The CDR3, as DNA: TGCGCCAGCAGTGAGTCGAATGGGATTATCGGGTATGAGCAGTTCTTC. Translating gives CASSESNGIIGYEQFF.

The chain combines TRBV5-4 with TRBJ2-5; D is perhaps TRBD1 or TRBD2 (6 bases each). The V gene lost 5 bases and the J gene lost 5 bases, with 19 bases spanning the gap. This CDR3 spans 15 amino acids. CDR1 and CDR2 (germline): SGHNT, YYREEE (reference sequence). CDR3 amino acids: CASRPGWGAGETQYF. The CDR3 DNA sequence: TGTGCCAGCAGGCCCGGTTGGGGGGCAGGGGAGACCCAGTACTTC.

The chain joins TRBV5-1 to TRBJ2-7, with 7 bases lining up with TRBD2. The CDR3 sequence is 15 residues long. V shed 7 bases and J 2 bases; nucleotides not matched to a gene: 12. Germline V CDR1 and CDR2: SGHRS, YFSETQ. The DNA for the CDR3 is TGCGCCAGCTCCCCAGAGGGAGGGCCGCCCTACGAGCAGTACTTC. Amino acids: CASSPEGGPPYEQYF.

The V call is TRBV20-1, the J call TRBJ2-5; D unclear. The V end was cut by 6 bases, the J end by 4 bases, with 6 bases between. This CDR3 has 10 residues. Germline V gives CDR1 DFQATT, CDR2 SNEGSKA (reference sequence). In nucleotides, the CDR3 is TGCAGTGCCCTAAGAGAGACCCAGTACTTC. Translated, it gives CSALRETQYF.

This clone was counted once. The rearrangement uses TRBV6-6 and TRBJ1-1; D uncertain. The CDR3 extends over 16 amino acids. The germline V and J ends were trimmed by 0 bases and 0 bases, with 11 bases remaining between them. Germline-derived CDR1 and CDR2 are MNHNY and SVGAGI (reference sequence). The CDR3: CASSYSAATMNTEAFF. The CDR3 region has the DNA TGTGCCAGCAGTTACTCCGCAGCTACAATGAACACTGAAGCTTTCTTT.

This chain links TRBV14 with TRBJ2-2, with 10 bases identical to TRBD2. CDR1 and CDR2 from the germline V gene are SGHDN and FVKESK. The V and J ends lost 3 bases and 5 bases, in that order; junction bases with no gene match: 9. The CDR3 consists of 17 residues. The chain's CDR3 is CASSHPAGGPRTGELFF. The CDR3 nucleotides read TGTGCCAGCAGCCACCCAGCGGGAGGGCCTCGGACCGGGGAGCTGTTTTTT.

Turning to this clone: The same CDR3 can be traced to other DNA sequences in this sample. This chain connects TRBV9 to TRBJ1-4, with D possibly TRBD1 on 6 matching bases. Trimming removed 0 bases at V and 8 bases at J, with 17 bases between. This CDR3 is 16 amino acids long. CDR1 and CDR2 (germline): SGDLS, YYNGEE. The CDR3 spells CASSVGGGQSHEKLFF. In nucleotides, the CDR3 is TGTGCCAGCAGCGTAGGGGGGGGCCAGTCCCACGAAAAACTGTTTTTT.

CDR3 bases: TGTGCCAGCAGCTTAGATAGCCCTGACAGGGGAGGCTACGAGCAGTACTTC. Its translation: CASSLDSPDRGGYEQYF. J is TRBJ2-7 and V is TRBV11-2; 8 bases agree with TRBD1. Germline-derived CDR1 and CDR2 are SGHAT and FQNNGV. Trimming took 0 bases from V and 3 from J; bases not matched to a gene: 10. CDR3 length: 17 residues.

V is TRBV5-1 and J is TRBJ2-3; a possible D gene is TRBD2 (6 bases). There are 15 residues in the CDR3. Germline CDR1 reads SGHRS; CDR2 reads YFSETQ. Trimming took off 0 bases at V and 3 bases at J, with 11 bases between the two ends. The CDR3 DNA reads as TGCGCCAGCAGCTTGGGCGGCCGGGAGACAGATACGCAGTATTTT. Translating gives CASSLGGRETDTQYF.

The chain has TRBV27 and TRBJ2-7, with 9 bases lining up with TRBD2. There are 15 residues in the CDR3. J gave up 4 bases and V 4 bases, and 8 bases lay outside the gene matches. Germline values: CDR1 MNHEY, CDR2 SMNVEV (reference sequence). CDR3 nucleotides: TGTGCCAGCAGTTCGACTAGCGGCCAAGGGTACGAGCAGTACTTC. Translated, it gives CASSSTSGQGYEQYF.

This clone was seen a few times. This chain connects TRBV7-2 to TRBJ2-5; TRBD2 matches at 7 bases. CDR3 length equals 14 residues. Germline assignment: CDR1 SGHTA and CDR2 FQGNSA. V lost 4 bases, J lost 11 bases, and 13 bases stayed unmatched. CDR3 in amino acids: CASSWGGGPQEQYF. In nucleotides, the CDR3 is TGTGCCAGCAGCTGGGGGGGAGGGCCGCAAGAGCAGTACTTC.

This clone was picked up one time. The chain couples TRBV4-1 to TRBJ2-4; maybe TRBD1 (6 bases). There are 16 residues in the CDR3. Per germline, CDR1 MGHRA and CDR2 YSYEKL. V gave up 4 bases and J gave up 5 bases, with 18 bases separating them. The CDR3 here is CASSPGTFPRQNIQYF. The CDR3 region has the DNA TGCGCCAGCAGCCCAGGGACATTCCCCAGGCAAAACATTCAGTACTTC.

The V call is TRBV18, the J call TRBJ1-1; maybe TRBD1 (5 bases). Trimming pared 6 bases from V and 2 bases from J, leaving 10 bases between. This CDR3 has 13 amino acids. Germline V lookup: CDR1 KGHSH, CDR2 LQKENI. The CDR3 region has the DNA TGTGCCAGCTCCGGTCAGGGTAACACTGAAGCTTTCTTT. Translated, it gives CASSGQGNTEAFF.

This chain uses TRBV28 with TRBJ2-5; D possibly corresponds to TRBD2 (6 bases). The CDR3 totals 13 residues. V lost 6 bases, J lost 4 bases, and 12 bases lay in between. Germline CDR1 and CDR2: MDHEN and SYDVKM. The CDR3: CASRKAGRETQYF. Written as DNA, the CDR3 is TGTGCCAGCAGAAAAGCGGGCAGAGAGACCCAGTACTTC.

This clone has just one count. The V gene is TRBV19, the J gene TRBJ2-2, with 10 bases aligning to TRBD1. V trimming: 8 bases; J trimming: 4 bases; junction bases outside the gene matches: 10. Germline assignment: CDR1 LNHDA and CDR2 SQIVND (reference sequence). The CDR3 length is 16 residues. The CDR3, as DNA: TGTGCCAGTTTTGGAGGACAGGGGGAATTCACCGGGGAGCTGTTTTTT. Residues: CASFGGQGEFTGELFF.

This chain links TRBV28 with TRBJ1-6; no firm D call. Germline lookup yields CDR1 MDHEN and CDR2 SYDVKM. The CDR3 totals 13 residues. The germline V and J ends were trimmed by 6 bases and 11 bases, with 14 bases remaining between them. In DNA, the CDR3 is TGTGCCAGCAGGGGATACTCGGATGCACCCCTCCACTTT. Its protein product is CASRGYSDAPLHF.

In its sample, this clone ranks as medium-sized. The chain employs TRBV7-9 and TRBJ2-7; 10 positions match TRBD1. The germline CDR1 and CDR2 sequences are SEHNR and FQNEAQ (reference sequence). CDR3 length: 15 amino acids. V dropped 5 bases and J dropped 5; count of bases not matched to a gene: 9. The CDR3 here is CASSHSGQGFNEQYF. The CDR3, as DNA: TGTGCCAGCAGCCATTCGGGACAGGGGTTCAACGAGCAGTACTTC.

The chain combines TRBV4-3 with TRBJ2-3; 8 bases are a match to TRBD1. The CDR3 is made up of 20 amino acids. CDR1 and CDR2 from the germline V gene are LGHNA and YSLEER. The V and J ends lost 1 base and 4 bases, in that order; junction bases with no gene match: 19. CDR3 sequence: CASSQVIPDRGVWRADTQYF. The CDR3 DNA is TGCGCCAGCAGCCAAGTGATACCCGACAGGGGTGTGTGGAGGGCAGATACGCAGTATTTT.

This rearrangement joins TRBV10-3 to TRBJ2-1; 9 bases agree with TRBD2. Trimming took 4 bases from V and 2 from J; bases not matched to a gene: 6. The CDR3 is 16 amino acids. Looked up from germline, CDR1 is ENHRY and CDR2 is SYGVKD. The CDR3 region has the DNA TGTGCCATCAGTGGGGTAGCGGGGGAAACCTACAATGAGCAGTTCTTC. As protein: CAISGVAGETYNEQFF.